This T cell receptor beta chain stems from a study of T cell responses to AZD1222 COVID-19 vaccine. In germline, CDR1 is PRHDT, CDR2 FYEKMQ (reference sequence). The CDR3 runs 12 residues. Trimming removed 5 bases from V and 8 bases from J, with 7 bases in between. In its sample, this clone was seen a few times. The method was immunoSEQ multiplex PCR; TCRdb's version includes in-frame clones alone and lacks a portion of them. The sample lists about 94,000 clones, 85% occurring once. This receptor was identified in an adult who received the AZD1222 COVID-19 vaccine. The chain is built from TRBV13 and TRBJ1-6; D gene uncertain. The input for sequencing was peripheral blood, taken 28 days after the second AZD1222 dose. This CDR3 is CASSMVDSPLHF. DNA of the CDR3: TGTGCCAGCAGCATGGTCGATTCACCCCTCCACTTT.